A single T cell receptor (beta chain) is shown here with its context. Profiled with immunoSEQ multiplex PCR; TCRdb holds only in-frame clones, not every one. The sample carries tens of thousands of clones, about nine tenths recorded once. Germline V gene sequence: CDR1 MGHRA, CDR2 YSYEKL. Trimming left V 4 bases short and J 3 bases short, with 15 bases between. There are 15 residues in the CDR3. This specimen belongs to a study of blood T cell repertoires in COVID-19. The chain couples TRBV4-1 to TRBJ1-1; D is unresolved. This TCR came from a human donor in a cohort sampled during active COVID-19. Sequencing was carried out using peripheral blood. The CDR3 reads CASSLSRSLYTEAFF. CDR3 sequence (DNA): TGCGCCAGCAGCCTTTCACGGAGTCTTTACACTGAAGCTTTCTTT.